These T cell receptor beta chains were read from a single sample in a study of vaccination effects on CD4 cells after COVID-19. The method was immunoSEQ multiplex PCR; TCRdb's version includes in-frame clones alone and lacks a portion of them. The sample includes tens of thousands of clones, about 67% of them seen just once. Their antigen targets remain unknown. Sequences were derived from CD4+ T cells from PBMCs cultured without peptide, sampled after COVID-19 vaccination. The receptors were sampled from a human donor who received a COVID-19 vaccine. CDR3s include the opening cysteine and the closing phenylalanine or tryptophan. A D gene is named only where the DNA matches it firmly. Size is stated for part of the rows, as once, few or many counts, or as a class when the clone is expanded.

TRBJ2-3 | TRBV3-1/TRBV3-2 | TRBD2 | - | CASSQASGGLTQYF | TGTGCCAGCAGCCAAGCTAGCGGGGGGCTAACGCAGTATTTT
TRBJ1-6 | TRBV5-1 | - | - | CASSKRDGEINSPLHF | TGCGCCAGCAGCAAACGGGACGGAGAGATTAATTCACCCCTCCACTTT
TRBJ2-3 | TRBV7-2 | - | - | CASSLMDTQYF | TGTGCCAGCAGCTTAATGGATACGCAGTATTTT
TRBJ1-4 | TRBV18 | - | - | CASSWGGDEKLFF | TGTGCCAGCTCATGGGGAGGAGATGAAAAACTGTTTTTT
TRBJ2-3 | TRBV19 | TRBD1 | - | CASSRDRDTSTDTQYF | TGTGCCAGTAGTAGAGACAGGGACACTAGCACAGATACGCAGTATTTT
TRBJ2-3 | TRBV3-1/TRBV3-2 | TRBD2 | - | CASSAQLAAGTDTQYF | TGTGCCAGCAGCGCCCAACTAGCGGCGGGCACAGATACGCAGTATTTT
TRBJ1-1 | TRBV5-4 | - | - | CASSLVGFSNTEAFF | TGTGCCAGCAGCTTGGTTGGGTTCTCGAACACTGAAGCTTTCTTT
TRBJ2-1 | TRBV6-5 | TRBD2 | - | CASSNLAVYNEQFF | TGTGCCAGCAGCAACCTAGCGGTGTACAATGAGCAGTTCTTC
TRBJ2-2 | TRBV6-4 | - | - | CASSGDARGTGELFF | TGTGCCAGCAGTGGCGACGCGCGGGGCACCGGGGAGCTGTTTTTT
TRBJ2-2 | TRBV29-1 | TRBD2 | - | CSYRAGGVSGELFF | TGCAGCTATAGAGCGGGGGGGGTCTCCGGGGAGCTGTTTTTT
TRBJ1-4 | TRBV12-1 | - | - | CASSPIGSSATNEKLFF | TGTGCCAGCAGCCCCATTGGGTCCAGTGCAACTAATGAAAAACTGTTTTTT
TRBJ2-5 | TRBV5-1 | - | - | CASRARLIQETQYF | TGCGCCAGCAGAGCCAGGTTAATCCAAGAGACCCAGTACTTC
TRBJ1-2 | TRBV18 | - | - | CASSLPSYGYTF | TGTGCCAGCTCACTACCGAGCTATGGCTACACCTTC
TRBJ1-1 | TRBV18 | TRBD1 | - | CASSSRDRNTEAFF | TGTGCCAGCTCGTCCAGGGACAGGAACACTGAAGCTTTCTTT
TRBJ1-3 | TRBV6-5 | - | - | CASSDTGNTIYF | TGTGCCAGCAGCGACACTGGAAACACCATATATTTT
TRBJ1-2 | TRBV4-1 | TRBD1 | - | CASSQGRGRGNYGYTF | TGCGCCAGCAGCCAAGGGAGGGGCAGGGGGAACTATGGCTACACCTTC
TRBJ2-2 | TRBV20-1 | TRBD1 | - | CSASLGQGAPGELFF | TGCAGTGCTAGTCTGGGACAGGGGGCACCCGGGGAGCTGTTTTTT
TRBJ1-3 | TRBV27 | - | few | CASSSGSGNTIYF | TGTGCCAGCAGTTCGGGCTCTGGAAACACCATATATTTT
TRBJ2-1 | TRBV24-1 | - | - | CATGPNGYNEQFF | TGTGCCACCGGGCCGAATGGGTACAATGAGCAGTTCTTC
TRBJ2-4 | TRBV30 | TRBD1 | - | CAWGSTGIAKNIQYF | TGTGCCTGGGGATCGACAGGGATAGCCAAAAACATTCAGTACTTC
TRBJ1-2 | TRBV29-1 | TRBD1 | few | CSVDYDRGYGYTF | TGCAGCGTTGATTACGACAGGGGCTATGGCTACACCTTC
TRBJ1-5 | TRBV6-2/TRBV6-3 | - | - | CASSYHSWTVNQPQHF | TGTGCCAGCAGTTACCACAGCTGGACAGTGAATCAGCCCCAGCATTTT
TRBJ1-5 | TRBV4-2 | - | few | CASSQDLGAGQPQHF | TGTGCCAGCAGCCAAGATCTCGGGGCCGGTCAGCCCCAGCATTTT
TRBJ1-1 | TRBV30 | TRBD1 | - | CAWTSGQGPQAEAFF | TGTGCCTGGACCTCGGGACAGGGTCCCCAGGCTGAAGCTTTCTTT
TRBJ2-3 | TRBV5-6 | TRBD1 | - | CASSPGQGSDTQYF | TGTGCCAGCAGCCCTGGACAGGGGTCAGATACGCAGTATTTT
TRBJ2-5 | TRBV3-1/TRBV3-2 | TRBD2 | - | CASSLGRLAEETQYF | TGTGCCAGCAGCCTAGGTAGGCTAGCGGAAGAGACCCAGTACTTC
TRBJ1-4 | TRBV18 | TRBD1 | - | CASSKSRTGPTEKLFF | TGTGCCAGCTCAAAAAGCCGGACAGGGCCTACTGAAAAACTGTTTTTT
TRBJ2-5 | TRBV5-1 | TRBD1 | - | CASSAPDRVGETQYF | TGCGCCAGCAGCGCCCCCGACAGGGTCGGAGAGACCCAGTACTTC
TRBJ2-2 | TRBV19 | - | - | CASSIYGVSLGTGELFF | TGTGCCAGTAGTATCTACGGGGTCTCCCTGGGCACCGGGGAGCTGTTTTTT
TRBJ1-5 | TRBV6-1 | - | - | CASSEEGVTQPQHF | TGTGCCAGCAGTGAAGAGGGGGTGACTCAGCCCCAGCATTTT
TRBJ2-5 | TRBV24-1 | - | once | CATSDAEEVPAETQYF | TGTGCCACCAGTGATGCGGAGGAGGTGCCTGCGGAGACCCAGTACTTC
TRBJ1-1 | TRBV19 | - | - | CASSLQGNTEAFF | TGTGCCAGTAGTCTGCAGGGGAACACTGAAGCTTTCTTT
TRBJ2-1 | TRBV30 | - | - | CAATGTNSYNEQFF | TGTGCCGCCACAGGGACCAACTCCTACAATGAGCAGTTCTTC
TRBJ1-4 | TRBV9 | TRBD1 | - | CASSAAGTGYEKLFF | TGTGCCAGCAGTGCAGCCGGGACAGGGTATGAAAAACTGTTTTTT
TRBJ2-3 | TRBV4-2 | - | once | CASSQDRRDFDTQYF | TGTGCCAGCAGCCAAGATAGACGCGACTTTGATACGCAGTATTTT
TRBJ2-2 | TRBV28 | - | few | CASSPLVPKNTGELFF | TGTGCCAGCAGTCCCCTGGTCCCCAAGAACACCGGGGAGCTGTTTTTT
TRBJ1-2 | TRBV6-6 | - | few | CASIRDSGPYGYTF | TGTGCCAGCATACGGGACTCCGGACCCTATGGCTACACCTTC
TRBJ1-1 | TRBV6-5 | - | - | CASRSNSPNTEAFF | TGTGCCAGCAGATCGAACAGTCCGAACACTGAAGCTTTCTTT
TRBJ2-1 | TRBV30 | - | - | CAWSPVGKSSYNEQFF | TGTGCCTGGAGCCCCGTCGGGAAGAGCTCCTACAATGAGCAGTTCTTC
TRBJ2-5 | TRBV5-1 | TRBD2 | - | CASSRNVAGEETQYF | TGCGCCAGCAGCCGTAACGTAGCGGGGGAAGAGACCCAGTACTTC
TRBJ2-2 | TRBV6-5 | - | - | CASSYPGGPPGELFF | TGTGCCAGCAGTTACCCCGGGGGGCCCCCCGGGGAGCTGTTTTTT
TRBJ1-1 | TRBV11-3 | TRBD1 | - | CASSPGQGYTEAFF | TGTGCCAGCAGCCCGGGACAGGGCTACACTGAAGCTTTCTTT
TRBJ1-5 | TRBV30 | - | few | CAWSNAGNQPQHF | TGTGCCTGGAGCAACGCGGGCAATCAGCCCCAGCATTTT
TRBJ2-2 | TRBV2 | - | few | CASSLYGRELFF | TGTGCCAGCAGTCTATACGGGCGGGAGCTGTTTTTT
TRBJ2-3 | TRBV24-1 | - | - | CATSDPGRDTQYF | TGTGCCACCAGTGATCCCGGGCGGGATACGCAGTATTTT
TRBJ1-1 | TRBV6-5 | - | - | CASRPDGNTEAFF | TGTGCCAGCAGACCAGACGGGAACACTGAAGCTTTCTTT